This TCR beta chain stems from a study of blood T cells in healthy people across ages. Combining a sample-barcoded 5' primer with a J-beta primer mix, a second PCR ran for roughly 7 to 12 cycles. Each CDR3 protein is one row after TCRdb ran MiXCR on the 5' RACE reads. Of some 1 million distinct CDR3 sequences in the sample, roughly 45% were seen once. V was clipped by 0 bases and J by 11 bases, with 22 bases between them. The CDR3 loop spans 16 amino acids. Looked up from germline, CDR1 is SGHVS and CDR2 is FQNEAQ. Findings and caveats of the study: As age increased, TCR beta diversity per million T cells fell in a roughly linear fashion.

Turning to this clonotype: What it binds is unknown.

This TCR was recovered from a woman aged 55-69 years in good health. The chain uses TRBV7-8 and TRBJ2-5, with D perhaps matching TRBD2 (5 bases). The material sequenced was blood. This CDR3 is CASSLASSGVTGEQYF. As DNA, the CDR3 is TGTGCCAGCAGCTTAGCCTCGAGCGGAGTGACGGGTGAGCAGTACTTC.